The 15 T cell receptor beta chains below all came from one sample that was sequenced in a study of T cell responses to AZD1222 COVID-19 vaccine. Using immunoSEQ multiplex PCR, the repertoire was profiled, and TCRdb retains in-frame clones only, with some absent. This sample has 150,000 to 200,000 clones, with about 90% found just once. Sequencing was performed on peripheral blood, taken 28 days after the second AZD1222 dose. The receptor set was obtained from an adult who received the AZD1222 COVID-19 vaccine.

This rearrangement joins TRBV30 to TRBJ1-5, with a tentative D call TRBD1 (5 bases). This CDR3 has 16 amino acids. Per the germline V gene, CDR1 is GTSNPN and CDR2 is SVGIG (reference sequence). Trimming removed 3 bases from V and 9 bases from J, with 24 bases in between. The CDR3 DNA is TGTGCCTGGAGCCATCCCGGGACTCACCCCCCGGGGCCCCAGCATTTT. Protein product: CAWSHPGTHPPGPQHF. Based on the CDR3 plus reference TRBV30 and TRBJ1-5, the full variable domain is SQTIHQWPATLVQPVGSPLSLECTVEGTSNPNLYWYRQAAGRGLQLLFYSVGIGQISSEVPQNLSASRPQDRQFILSSKKLLLSDSGFYLCAWSHPGTHPPGPQHFGDGTRLSIL.

The CDR3 protein is CASSSSGSFSEQYF. In DNA, the CDR3 is TGTGCCAGCAGTTCTAGCGGGAGTTTTTCCGAGCAGTACTTC. V gene TRBV28 combines with J gene TRBJ2-7, with 10 nucleotides matching TRBD2. The trim removed 4 bases at V and 6 bases at J, leaving 6 bases unmatched. Germline CDR1 MDHEN, CDR2 SYDVKM. The CDR3 covers 14 residues. Drawing the rest from reference TRBV28 and TRBJ2-7, the complete variable domain is DVKVTQSSRYLVKRTGEKVFLECVQDMDHENMFWYRQDPGLGLRLIYFSYDVKMKEKGDIPEGYSVSREKKERFSLILESASTNQTSMYLCASSSSGSFSEQYFGPGTRLTVT.

The CDR3: CASSLGGSVQETQYF. The CDR3 nucleotides read TGCGCCAGCAGCCTGGGGGGTTCCGTTCAAGAGACCCAGTACTTC. V usage is TRBV5-1 and J usage is TRBJ2-5, with a weak D call TRBD2 (6 bases). Deletions cut 4 bases from V and 2 bases from J, with 15 bases between. Per the germline V gene, CDR1 is SGHRS and CDR2 is YFSETQ. The length of the CDR3 is 15 residues.

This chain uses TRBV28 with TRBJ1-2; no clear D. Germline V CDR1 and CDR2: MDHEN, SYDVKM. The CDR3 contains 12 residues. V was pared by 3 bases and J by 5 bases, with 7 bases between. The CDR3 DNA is TGTGCCAGCAGTTTGTCTCAGTATGGCTACACCTTC. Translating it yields CASSLSQYGYTF.

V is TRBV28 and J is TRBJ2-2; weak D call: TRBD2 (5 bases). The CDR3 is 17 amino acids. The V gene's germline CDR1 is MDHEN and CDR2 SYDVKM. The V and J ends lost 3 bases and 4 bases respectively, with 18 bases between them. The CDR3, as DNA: TGTGCCAGCAGTTTGAGGGCTCGGACCGGAAGCACCGGGGAGCTGTTTTTT. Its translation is CASSLRARTGSTGELFF.

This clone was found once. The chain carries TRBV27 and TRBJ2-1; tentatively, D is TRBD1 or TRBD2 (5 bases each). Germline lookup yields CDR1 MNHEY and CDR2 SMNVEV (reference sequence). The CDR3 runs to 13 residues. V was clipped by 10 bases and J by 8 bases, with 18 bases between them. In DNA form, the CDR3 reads TGTGCCACCGAAGAGGGGTTAGTAGATGAGCAGTTCTTC. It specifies CATEEGLVDEQFF.

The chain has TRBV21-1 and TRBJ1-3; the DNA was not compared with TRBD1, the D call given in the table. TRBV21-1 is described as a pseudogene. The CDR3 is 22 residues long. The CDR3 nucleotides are TGTGCCAGCAGCAAAGGCGGGCCGTTGGACAGTCCCAAGGGACCCTCTGGAAACACCATATATTTT. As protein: CASSKGGPLDSPKGPSGNTIYF.

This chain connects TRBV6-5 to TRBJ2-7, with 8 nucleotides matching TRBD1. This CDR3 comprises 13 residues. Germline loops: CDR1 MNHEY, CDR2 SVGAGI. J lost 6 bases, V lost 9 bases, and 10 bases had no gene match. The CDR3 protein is CASGRGTGSEQYF. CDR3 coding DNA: TGTGCCAGTGGGCGTGGGACAGGAAGCGAGCAGTACTTC.

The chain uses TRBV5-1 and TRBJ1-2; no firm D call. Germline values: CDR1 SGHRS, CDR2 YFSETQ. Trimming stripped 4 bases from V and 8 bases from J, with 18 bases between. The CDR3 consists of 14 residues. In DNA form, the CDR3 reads TGCGCCAGCAGCCTCACGGACCCGGCCGAGGGCTACACCTTC. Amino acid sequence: CASSLTDPAEGYTF.

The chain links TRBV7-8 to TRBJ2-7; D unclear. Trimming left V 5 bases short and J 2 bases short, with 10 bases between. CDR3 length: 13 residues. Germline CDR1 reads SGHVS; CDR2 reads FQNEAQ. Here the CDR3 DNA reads TGTGCCAGCAGCCACGGATGGACCTACGAGCAGTACTTC. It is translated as CASSHGWTYEQYF.

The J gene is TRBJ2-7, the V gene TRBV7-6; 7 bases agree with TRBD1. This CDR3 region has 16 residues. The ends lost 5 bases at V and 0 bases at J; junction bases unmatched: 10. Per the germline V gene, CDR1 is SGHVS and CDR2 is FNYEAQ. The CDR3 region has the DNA TGTGCCAGCAGCCCCCTCCTGGCAGGGGGCTCCTACGAGCAGTACTTC. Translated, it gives CASSPLLAGGSYEQYF. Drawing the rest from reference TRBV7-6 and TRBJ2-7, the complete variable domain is GAGVSQSPRYKVTKRGQDVALRCDPISGHVSLYWYRQALGQGPEFLTYFNYEAQQDKSGLPNDRFSAERPEGSISTLTIQRTEQRDSAMYRCASSPLLAGGSYEQYFGPGTRLTVT.

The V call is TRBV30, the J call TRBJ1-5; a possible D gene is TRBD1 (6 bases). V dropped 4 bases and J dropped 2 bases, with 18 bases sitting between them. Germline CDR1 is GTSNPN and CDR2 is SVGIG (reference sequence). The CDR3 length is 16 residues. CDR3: CAWNPVGATGNQPQHF. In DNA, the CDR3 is TGTGCCTGGAACCCCGTGGGGGCAACGGGCAATCAGCCCCAGCATTTT.

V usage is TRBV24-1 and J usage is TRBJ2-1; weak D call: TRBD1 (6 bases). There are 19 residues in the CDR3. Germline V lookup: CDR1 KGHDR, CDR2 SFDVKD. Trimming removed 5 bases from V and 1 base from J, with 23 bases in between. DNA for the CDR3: TGTGCCACCAGTGCCGTAAGTTTTATGGACAGCCTTTCCTACAATGAGCAGTTCTTC. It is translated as CATSAVSFMDSLSYNEQFF.

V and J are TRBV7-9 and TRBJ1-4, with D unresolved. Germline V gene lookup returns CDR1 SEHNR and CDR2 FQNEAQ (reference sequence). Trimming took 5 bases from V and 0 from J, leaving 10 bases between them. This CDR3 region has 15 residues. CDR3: CASSPRTATNEKLFF. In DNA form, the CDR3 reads TGTGCCAGCAGCCCGAGGACTGCAACTAATGAAAAACTGTTTTTT.

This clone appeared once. The CDR3 loop reads CASSLGPLRPQHF. The CDR3 DNA reads as TGTGCCAGCAGCCTGGGACCGCTAAGGCCCCAGCATTTT. This chain joins TRBV7-6 and TRBJ1-5; D is possibly TRBD1 (5 bases). Trimming cost V 5 bases and J 9 bases, with 14 bases left between them. Germline CDR1 and CDR2: SGHVS and FNYEAQ. CDR3 length: 13 amino acids.